These 16 T cell receptor beta chains share one sample of origin, sequenced in a study of cytomegalovirus exposure and HLA in healthy donors. PCR was performed using 60 Vbeta and 13 Jbeta primers. This table comes from immunoSEQ multiplex PCR, and its TCRdb copy is limited to in-frame clones, with some not included. The sample yields about 170,000 clones, approximately 78% seen once. What was sequenced was PBMCs. The receptors shown here come from a woman aged 50 to 60 in good health and CMV-seropositive.

The chain uses TRBV25-1 and TRBJ1-6; 7 bases map to TRBD1. The V gene's germline CDR1 is MGHDK and CDR2 SYGVNS. There are 14 residues in the CDR3. V gave up 4 bases and J gave up 9 bases; unmatched junction bases: 6. As DNA, the CDR3 is TGTGCCAGCAGTGGAGGGACAGTGCGTTCACCCCTCCACTTT. Its translation is CASSGGTVRSPLHF. Full variable domain (missing parts from reference TRBV25-1 and TRBJ1-6): EADIYQTPRYLVIGTGKKITLECSQTMGHDKMYWYQQDPGMELHLIHYSYGVNSTEKGDLSSESTVSRIRTEHFPLTLESARPSHTSQYLCASSGGTVRSPLHFGNGTRLTVT.

This clone was counted once. This chain connects TRBV18 to TRBJ2-7; D is undetermined. The V gene lost 8 bases and the J gene lost 2 bases, with 16 bases spanning the gap. The CDR3 sequence is 14 residues long. Looked up from germline, CDR1 is KGHSH and CDR2 is LQKENI. The CDR3 sequence is CASAKPTTAYEQYF. For the CDR3, the DNA is TGTGCCAGCGCAAAACCGACAACCGCCTACGAGCAGTACTTC.

V is TRBV10-3 and J is TRBJ1-5, with D tentatively TRBD1 (6 bases). The V end was cut by 8 bases, the J end by 4 bases, with 9 bases between. CDR3 length: 12 amino acids. Germline-derived CDR1 and CDR2 are ENHRY and SYGVKD. The DNA for the CDR3 is TGTGCCATCGCAGGGGCTAATCAGCCCCAGCATTTT. Its translation is CAIAGANQPQHF.

The chain combines TRBV19 with TRBJ1-5; TRBD1 matches at 7 bases. The CDR3 extends over 17 amino acids. CDR1 is LNHDA, CDR2 SQIVND, per germline (reference sequence). V shed 0 bases and J 3 bases; nucleotides not matched to a gene: 8. CDR3 nucleotide sequence: TGTGCCAGTAGTATAGATACGACAGGGAGGATCAATCAGCCCCAGCATTTT. Its protein product is CASSIDTTGRINQPQHF.

The count of this clone is one. The V gene is TRBV19, the J gene TRBJ2-7; D unresolved. The CDR3 has 13 residues. Germline CDR1 LNHDA, CDR2 SQIVND (reference sequence). V shed 8 bases and J shed 3 bases, with 14 bases lying between them. The CDR3 protein is CASSIRGYYEQYF. CDR3 in DNA: TGTGCCAGTTCGATTCGCGGATACTACGAGCAGTACTTC.

The V call is TRBV5-1, the J call TRBJ2-7; 10 bases fit TRBD1. Germline CDR1 and CDR2: SGHRS and YFSETQ. There are 16 residues in the CDR3. V shed 4 bases, J shed 1 base, and the junction held 8 bases outside the gene matches. Written as DNA, the CDR3 is TGCGCCAGCAGCAAATCTGACAGGGGGCGTTCCTACGAGCAGTACTTC. Translating it yields CASSKSDRGRSYEQYF.

The rearrangement uses TRBV5-1 and TRBJ2-7; D unresolved. Germline-derived CDR1 and CDR2 are SGHRS and YFSETQ. This CDR3 region has 15 residues. With 2 bases removed from V and 1 base from J, the gap between germline ends came to 13 bases. The CDR3 protein is CASSFGSQVSYEQYF. Written as DNA, the CDR3 is TGCGCCAGCAGCTTTGGCAGTCAAGTTTCCTACGAGCAGTACTTC.

This chain uses TRBV5-1 with TRBJ2-2; 8 positions match TRBD1. The junction had 2 bases not matched to a gene; V was cut back by 4 bases and J by 0 bases. This CDR3 is 15 amino acids long. Germline CDR1 reads SGHRS; CDR2 reads YFSETQ. CDR3 sequence (DNA): TGCGCCAGCAGCGGACAGGGCCCGAACACCGGGGAGCTGTTTTTT. This sequence encodes CASSGQGPNTGELFF.

The V and J genes are TRBV7-9 and TRBJ1-2, with 9 bases aligning to TRBD1. This CDR3 has 15 residues. Germline CDR1 reads SEHNR; CDR2 reads FQNEAQ (reference sequence). Trimming removed 6 bases from V and 5 bases from J; junction bases left unmatched: 10. CDR3 bases: TGTGCCAGCAGTCTTACCGGGACAGGGAGATATGGCTACACCTTC. It yields the protein CASSLTGTGRYGYTF.

The chain combines TRBV11-2 with TRBJ1-3; 7 nucleotides line up with TRBD1. This CDR3 spans 14 amino acids. The germline gives CDR1 SGHAT, CDR2 FQNNGV. V was pared by 5 bases and J by 2 bases, with 3 bases of the junction left unmatched. CDR3 nucleotides: TGTGCCAGCAGCCGCAGGGGGACTGGAAACACCATATATTTT. This codes for CASSRRGTGNTIYF. The variable domain in full, with the rest retrieved from reference TRBV11-2 and TRBJ1-3, is EAGVAQSPRYKIIEKRQSVAFWCNPISGHATLYWYQQILGQGPKLLIQFQNNGVVDDSQLPKDRFSAERLKGVDSTLKIQPAKLEDSAVYLCASSRRGTGNTIYFGEGSWLTVV.

The chain uses TRBV5-4 and TRBJ1-1; 8 nucleotides agree with TRBD1. CDR1 SGHNT and CDR2 YYREEE come from the germline V gene (reference sequence). This CDR3 is 14 amino acids long. After removal of 5 bases from V and 7 bases from J, the junction contained 10 bases not matched to a gene. CDR3: CASRATGERGEAFF. The CDR3 DNA reads as TGTGCCAGCAGGGCGACAGGGGAGAGGGGTGAAGCTTTCTTT.

This clone appeared a few times. The genes are TRBV11-1 and TRBJ2-3, with 9 bases that match TRBD2. J was trimmed by 3 bases and V by 6 bases; bases with no gene match: 7. The germline V gene has CDR1 SGHAT and CDR2 FQDESV (reference sequence). The length of the CDR3 is 15 residues. CDR3 protein: CASSGERGATDTQYF. For the CDR3, the DNA is TGTGCCAGCAGTGGTGAGCGGGGGGCAACAGATACGCAGTATTTT.

The CDR3 bases are TGTGCCAGCAGCCGGGCCCCTCAGGGTTCCTACGAGCAGTACTTC. Its protein is CASSRAPQGSYEQYF. The V call is TRBV5-5, the J call TRBJ2-7; maybe TRBD1 (5 bases). CDR1 is SGHKS and CDR2 is YYEKEE in the germline V gene (reference sequence). The CDR3 contains 15 residues. With 4 bases removed from V and 1 base from J, the gap between germline ends came to 15 bases. The full variable domain, in which reference TRBV5-5 and TRBJ2-7 provide the parts outside the CDR3, is DAGVTQSPTHLIKTRGQQVTLRCSPISGHKSVSWYQQVLGQGPQFIFQYYEKEERGRGNFPDRFSARQFPNYSSELNVNALLLGDSALYLCASSRAPQGSYEQYFGPGTRLTVT.

V gene TRBV28 combines with J gene TRBJ2-2, with a weak D call TRBD1 (6 bases). This CDR3 has 14 residues. Germline V gene lookup returns CDR1 MDHEN and CDR2 SYDVKM. Trimming shortened V by 6 bases and J by 1 base, and 9 bases separated the two germline ends. CDR3 in amino acids: CASRTGRNTGELFF. The CDR3 DNA reads TGTGCCAGCAGAACAGGGCGGAACACCGGGGAGCTGTTTTTT.

J is TRBJ1-6 and V is TRBV19; D is ambiguous. Between the trimmed V and J ends, which lost 5 bases and 7 bases, there was a span of 12 bases. CDR1 and CDR2 (germline): LNHDA, SQIVND (reference sequence). The CDR3 has 14 residues. The CDR3: CASSPIRWNSPLHF. Here the CDR3 DNA reads TGTGCCAGTAGTCCCATCAGGTGGAATTCACCCCTCCACTTT.

The chain has TRBV9 and TRBJ2-1, with D possibly TRBD1 on 5 matching bases. This CDR3 spans 15 amino acids. The V gene lost 0 bases and the J gene lost 5 bases, with 12 bases spanning the gap. Per the germline V gene, CDR1 is SGDLS and CDR2 is YYNGEE. The CDR3 spells CASSVVQGSNNEQFF. In DNA form, the CDR3 reads TGTGCCAGCAGCGTAGTGCAGGGTTCGAACAATGAGCAGTTCTTC.